The clone carrying this T cell receptor (beta chain) was observed a few times. This entry belongs to a study of CD8+ T cells in alopecia areata. Germline CDR1 reads LNHDA; CDR2 reads SQIVND (reference sequence). CDR3 length equals 15 residues. The V end lost 3 bases, the J end lost 4 bases, and 13 bases lay between the germline ends. Extracted from the samples, RNA was reverse transcribed into cDNA to serve as the sequencing template. Libraries were prepared by immunoSEQ multiplex PCR; TCRdb keeps only in-frame clonotypes and omits some of them. Of approximately 98,000 clones listed, 55% to 75% were seen once; the top ten hold around 20%.

Sequences were obtained from CD8+ T cells sorted from blood. The chain is built from TRBV19 and TRBJ2-1; D gene ambiguous. The receptor comes from a human donor in good health. CDR3 coding DNA: TGTGCCAGTAGTATCATGAAGAATGGGTACAATGAGCAGTTCTTC. Its protein is CASSIMKNGYNEQFF.